A selection of T cell receptor beta chains follows, all from one sample in a study of T cell responses to AZD1222 COVID-19 vaccine. Data came from immunoSEQ multiplex PCR; TCRdb stores just in-frame clones and leaves some out. The sample comprises about 120,000 clones, 80% to 90% of which are singletons, and 3.1% rests with the top ten. Sequencing used peripheral blood, obtained on day 0 of AZD1222 vaccination. These receptors were obtained from an adult in good health. CDR3s include the opening cysteine and the closing phenylalanine or tryptophan. D genes are given only for firm matches. A clone size is listed for some rows: how often the clone was seen (once, few, many), or a class if it is expanded.

V gene: TRBV5-1
J gene: TRBJ1-4
D gene: TRBD1
clone size: NA
CDR3 protein: CASSKGQATTEKLFF
CDR3 DNA: TGCGCCAGCAGCAAGGGACAGGCCACAACCGAAAAACTGTTTTTT

V gene: TRBV2
J gene: TRBJ1-4
D gene: TRBD1
clone size: NA
CDR3 protein: CASSEGSNRGKEKLFF
CDR3 DNA: TGTGCCAGCAGTGAAGGGTCTAACAGGGGGAAGGAAAAACTGTTTTTT

V gene: TRBV6-2/TRBV6-3
J gene: TRBJ2-2
D gene: NA
clone size: NA
CDR3 protein: CASSYGGGELFF
CDR3 DNA: TGTGCCAGCAGTTACGGGGGAGGGGAGCTGTTTTTT

V gene: TRBV19
J gene: TRBJ1-2
D gene: TRBD1
clone size: NA
CDR3 protein: CASSIQGTGNYGYTF
CDR3 DNA: TGTGCCAGTAGTATCCAGGGGACAGGGAACTATGGCTACACCTTC

V gene: TRBV5-1
J gene: TRBJ2-3
D gene: NA
clone size: NA
CDR3 protein: CASSLRQSSTDTQYF
CDR3 DNA: TGCGCCAGCAGCTTGAGGCAGAGTAGCACAGATACGCAGTATTTT

V gene: TRBV20-1
J gene: TRBJ2-2
D gene: NA
clone size: NA
CDR3 protein: CSASWGSTGELFF
CDR3 DNA: TGCAGTGCTAGTTGGGGGAGCACCGGGGAGCTGTTTTTT

V gene: TRBV4-3
J gene: TRBJ2-3
D gene: NA
clone size: once
CDR3 protein: CASSQRRTRGGDTQYF
CDR3 DNA: TGCGCCAGCAGCCAACGCCGGACTAGGGGGGGAGATACGCAGTATTTT

V gene: TRBV5-1
J gene: TRBJ2-3
D gene: TRBD1
clone size: few
CDR3 protein: CASSLGQGSTQSTQYF
CDR3 DNA: TGCGCCAGCAGCCTAGGACAGGGGTCCACACAGAGTACGCAGTATTTT

V gene: TRBV4-1
J gene: TRBJ1-2
D gene: NA
clone size: once
CDR3 protein: CASSQAYGGGFGYGYTF
CDR3 DNA: TGCGCCAGCAGCCAAGCGTACGGCGGGGGGTTCGGCTATGGCTACACCTTC

V gene: TRBV5-1
J gene: TRBJ2-7
D gene: TRBD1
clone size: NA
CDR3 protein: CASSRGQGAAYEQYF
CDR3 DNA: TGCGCCAGCAGCAGGGGGCAGGGGGCCGCCTACGAGCAGTACTTC

V gene: TRBV10-3
J gene: TRBJ1-1
D gene: NA
clone size: NA
CDR3 protein: CAISGTGYTEAFF
CDR3 DNA: TGTGCCATCAGTGGAACAGGGTACACTGAAGCTTTCTTT

V gene: TRBV7-2
J gene: TRBJ2-7
D gene: TRBD2
clone size: NA
CDR3 protein: CASSLGGTSGYPSEQYF
CDR3 DNA: TGTGCCAGCAGCTTAGGGGGGACTAGCGGGTACCCATCCGAGCAGTACTTC

V gene: TRBV27
J gene: TRBJ2-3
D gene: NA
clone size: NA
CDR3 protein: CASSSRCTDTQYF
CDR3 DNA: TGTGCCAGCAGTTCCCGCTGTACAGATACGCAGTATTTT

V gene: TRBV6-5
J gene: TRBJ1-1
D gene: NA
clone size: NA
CDR3 protein: CASSYSRGVDTEAFF
CDR3 DNA: TGTGCCAGCAGTTACTCGAGGGGGGTGGACACTGAAGCTTTCTTT

V gene: TRBV4-1
J gene: TRBJ2-7
D gene: TRBD2
clone size: NA
CDR3 protein: CASSQDLGGFRAEPEQYF
CDR3 DNA: TGCGCCAGCAGCCAAGATCTCGGGGGGTTTCGGGCAGAACCCGAGCAGTACTTC

V gene: TRBV7-2
J gene: TRBJ1-2
D gene: NA
clone size: NA
CDR3 protein: CASSSRGSYYGYTF
CDR3 DNA: TGTGCCAGCAGCTCGCGCGGCAGTTACTATGGCTACACCTTC

V gene: TRBV28
J gene: TRBJ2-7
D gene: NA
clone size: NA
CDR3 protein: CASSLLPQITYEQYF
CDR3 DNA: TGTGCCAGCAGTTTGCTGCCTCAGATTACCTACGAGCAGTACTTC

V gene: TRBV7-2
J gene: TRBJ2-3
D gene: NA
clone size: once
CDR3 protein: CASSLGSRPSTDTQYF
CDR3 DNA: TGTGCCAGCAGCTTAGGTTCTCGACCTTCCACAGATACGCAGTATTTT

V gene: TRBV9
J gene: TRBJ2-1
D gene: TRBD2
clone size: NA
CDR3 protein: CASSDSGTSGGEQFF
CDR3 DNA: TGTGCCAGCAGCGACTCCGGGACTAGCGGGGGTGAGCAGTTCTTC

V gene: TRBV6-1
J gene: TRBJ1-4
D gene: NA
clone size: once
CDR3 protein: CASSELYREYEKLFF
CDR3 DNA: TGTGCCAGCAGTGAATTGTACAGGGAATATGAAAAACTGTTTTTT

V gene: TRBV19
J gene: TRBJ1-1
D gene: NA
clone size: NA
CDR3 protein: CASNGPVAEAFF
CDR3 DNA: TGTGCCAGTAACGGCCCGGTTGCTGAAGCTTTCTTT

V gene: TRBV30
J gene: TRBJ1-3
D gene: NA
clone size: NA
CDR3 protein: CAWSVSLRSGNTIYF
CDR3 DNA: TGTGCCTGGAGTGTATCGTTAAGGTCGGGAAACACCATATATTTT

V gene: TRBV27
J gene: TRBJ2-7
D gene: TRBD2
clone size: few
CDR3 protein: CASSGGLAGADRGEQYF
CDR3 DNA: TGTGCCAGCAGTGGAGGACTAGCGGGGGCAGACCGGGGCGAGCAGTACTTC

V gene: TRBV6-1
J gene: TRBJ2-7
D gene: TRBD2
clone size: NA
CDR3 protein: CASSDAGLAGDNEQYF
CDR3 DNA: TGTGCCAGCAGTGACGCGGGACTAGCGGGAGACAACGAGCAGTACTTC

V gene: TRBV9
J gene: TRBJ1-2
D gene: NA
clone size: NA
CDR3 protein: CASSLPLDGVGGYTF
CDR3 DNA: TGTGCCAGCAGTCTGCCTTTGGACGGAGTCGGTGGCTACACCTTC

V gene: TRBV4-3
J gene: TRBJ2-2
D gene: NA
clone size: NA
CDR3 protein: CASSQEPPANTGELFF
CDR3 DNA: TGCGCCAGCAGCCAAGAGCCCCCTGCGAACACCGGGGAGCTGTTTTTT

V gene: TRBV29-1
J gene: TRBJ2-7
D gene: NA
clone size: NA
CDR3 protein: CSVAGSSYEQYF
CDR3 DNA: TGCAGCGTTGCGGGCAGTTCCTACGAGCAGTACTTC

V gene: TRBV3-1/TRBV3-2
J gene: TRBJ2-2
D gene: NA
clone size: NA
CDR3 protein: CASSPGLELFF
CDR3 DNA: TGTGCCAGCAGCCCCGGACTGGAGCTGTTTTTT

V gene: TRBV21-1
J gene: TRBJ1-2
D gene: NA
clone size: once
CDR3 protein: CASSSPVPLNYGYTF
CDR3 DNA: TGTGCCAGCAGCTCCCCCGTGCCTCTTAACTATGGCTACACCTTC

V gene: TRBV6-4
J gene: TRBJ2-1
D gene: NA
clone size: NA
CDR3 protein: CASSDRGGASYNEQFF
CDR3 DNA: TGTGCCAGCAGTGACAGGGGGGGGGCGTCCTACAATGAGCAGTTCTTC